The next 19 T cell receptor beta chains were all read from a single sample in a study of cytomegalovirus exposure and HLA in healthy donors. A multiplex PCR was run with 60 Vbeta primers and 13 Jbeta primers. Sequencing was performed with immunoSEQ multiplex PCR; in TCRdb, only in-frame clones are kept and a portion is missing. There are under 200,000 clones in the sample; 65% to 70% occur only once, and roughly 4% lies in the top ten. The material sequenced was PBMCs. These receptors originate from a woman aged 18-29 years in good health and CMV-seropositive.

This clone is a singleton in its sample. The V and J genes are TRBV7-9 and TRBJ1-2; D is ambiguous. Trimming shortened V by 1 base and J by 0 bases, and 18 bases separated the two germline ends. CDR3 length: 18 residues. Germline values: CDR1 SEHNR, CDR2 FQNEAQ (reference sequence). DNA for the CDR3: TGTGCCAGCAGCTTAGGGGTAATGAGGCGATTAACTAACTATGGCTACACCTTC. This encodes CASSLGVMRRLTNYGYTF.

The rearrangement joins TRBV5-6 to TRBJ1-2; D is possibly TRBD1 (5 bases). Per the germline V gene, CDR1 is SGHDT and CDR2 is YYEEEE. The CDR3 loop spans 14 amino acids. With 4 bases removed from V and 4 bases from J, the gap between germline ends came to 14 bases. CDR3 sequence reads: CASSRGTPGYGYTF. For the CDR3, the DNA is TGTGCCAGCAGCCGCGGGACGCCCGGCTATGGCTACACCTTC.

This clone was detected only a few times. The DNA of the CDR3 is TGCGCCAGCAGCTTCGGGGGGGGGCTTCAAGAGACCCAGTACTTC. This gives the protein CASSFGGGLQETQYF. This chain connects TRBV5-1 to TRBJ2-5; 8 positions agree with TRBD2. Trimming cost V 2 bases and J 2 bases; bases outside gene matches: 5. The CDR3 is 15 residues long. Germline V CDR1 and CDR2: SGHRS, YFSETQ.

This CDR3 is CASIPGTSPTHEQFF. The CDR3 nucleotides read TGTGCCAGCATACCCGGGACTAGCCCTACGCATGAGCAGTTCTTC. The V call is TRBV27, the J call TRBJ2-1; TRBD2 agrees at 9 bases. Trimming cost V 7 bases and J 8 bases; bases outside gene matches: 12. Per the germline V gene, CDR1 is MNHEY and CDR2 is SMNVEV (reference sequence). CDR3 size: 15 residues.

The chain employs TRBV2 and TRBJ2-7; no firm D call. CDR1 is SNHLY and CDR2 is FYNNEI in the germline V gene. V gave up 1 base and J gave up 3 bases, with 7 bases separating them. The CDR3 totals 13 residues. CDR3 in DNA: TGTGCCAGCAGTGAAGACCTACTCTACGAGCAGTACTTC. This encodes CASSEDLLYEQYF.

The chain couples TRBV28 to TRBJ1-5; D might be TRBD1 (6 bases). This CDR3 region has 14 residues. The ends were cut back, 8 bases at V and 4 bases at J, with 15 bases in the middle. The germline CDR1 and CDR2 sequences are MDHEN and SYDVKM. Here the CDR3 DNA reads TGTGCCAGCCTACCGTCAGGGACAAATCAGCCCCAGCATTTT. Its translation is CASLPSGTNQPQHF. Together with reference TRBV28 and TRBJ1-5, the CDR3 gives the full variable domain: DVKVTQSSRYLVKRTGEKVFLECVQDMDHENMFWYRQDPGLGLRLIYFSYDVKMKEKGDIPEGYSVSREKKERFSLILESASTNQTSMYLCASLPSGTNQPQHFGDGTRLSIL.

The rearrangement links TRBV10-3 to TRBJ2-5; 7 nucleotides align to TRBD2. The germline gives CDR1 ENHRY, CDR2 SYGVKD. The CDR3 runs 16 residues. V lost 0 bases, J lost 4 bases, and 8 bases stayed unmatched. In DNA, the CDR3 is TGTGCCATCAGTGAGTCAACGGGGAGGGCGGGAGAGACCCAGTACTTC. This sequence encodes CAISESTGRAGETQYF.

In this sample, this clone turned up a few times. The chain recombines TRBV19 with TRBJ2-7; TRBD1 matches at 7 bases. V was clipped by 2 bases and J by 7 bases; unmatched bases: 5. There are 13 residues in the CDR3. Per germline, CDR1 LNHDA and CDR2 SQIVND (reference sequence). This CDR3 reads CASSIFEGAEQYF. CDR3 coding DNA: TGTGCCAGTAGTATATTTGAGGGGGCTGAGCAGTACTTC. The whole variable domain, filled in from reference TRBV19 and TRBJ2-7, reads DGGITQSPKYLFRKEGQNVTLSCEQNLNHDAMYWYRQDPGQGLRLIYYSQIVNDFQKGDIAEGYSVSREKKESFPLTVTSAQKNPTAFYLCASSIFEGAEQYFGPGTRLTVT.

This chain joins TRBV6-1 and TRBJ2-3; possible D gene TRBD1, 5 bases. The CDR3 runs to 14 residues. CDR1 MNHNS and CDR2 SASEGT come from the germline V gene. With 8 bases removed from V and 4 bases from J, the gap between germline ends came to 16 bases. In DNA form, the CDR3 reads TGTGCCAGCCTACCCGACAGTTTGCCAGATACGCAGTATTTT. Residues: CASLPDSLPDTQYF.

The chain is built from TRBV27 and TRBJ2-1; 11 bases agree with TRBD2. The trim removed 0 bases at V and 2 bases at J, leaving 6 bases unmatched. The V gene's germline CDR1 is MNHEY and CDR2 SMNVEV (reference sequence). The CDR3 extends over 18 amino acids. CDR3 residues: CASSLSSGRASPYNEQFF. CDR3 in DNA: TGTGCCAGCAGTTTATCTAGCGGGAGGGCCTCCCCCTACAATGAGCAGTTCTTC.

The chain couples TRBV7-8 to TRBJ1-1; a possible D gene is TRBD1 (6 bases). The CDR3 is made up of 15 amino acids. CDR1 SGHVS and CDR2 FQNEAQ come from the germline V gene. V shed 5 bases and J shed 5 bases, with 18 bases lying between them. As DNA, the CDR3 is TGTGCCAGCAGCCCACCGGGGGGCGCGGGTACTGAAGCTTTCTTT. Encoded protein: CASSPPGGAGTEAFF.

This sequence joins TRBV11-2 and TRBJ2-7; the match to TRBD2 covers 10 bases. The CDR3 runs 15 residues. With V trimmed by 0 bases and J by 3 bases, 2 bases remained unmatched. CDR1 is SGHAT, CDR2 FQNNGV, per germline. In DNA, the CDR3 is TGTGCCAGCAGCTTAGATAGGACTAGCGGCTACGAGCAGTACTTC. Translation: CASSLDRTSGYEQYF. The full variable domain, in which reference TRBV11-2 and TRBJ2-7 provide the parts outside the CDR3, is EAGVAQSPRYKIIEKRQSVAFWCNPISGHATLYWYQQILGQGPKLLIQFQNNGVVDDSQLPKDRFSAERLKGVDSTLKIQPAKLEDSAVYLCASSLDRTSGYEQYFGPGTRLTVT.

This clone was counted between two and nine times. The V and J genes are TRBV28 and TRBJ2-5, with TRBD1 matching 7 bases. V shed 1 base and J 2 bases; nucleotides not matched to a gene: 7. CDR3 length: 16 residues. CDR1 and CDR2 from the germline V gene are MDHEN and SYDVKM. The CDR3 sequence is CASSLSEGQLQETQYF. In nucleotides, the CDR3 is TGTGCCAGCAGTTTATCCGAGGGACAGTTACAAGAGACCCAGTACTTC.

Of note for this clone: A read error may account for a junction end that differs from germline. This chain links TRBV18 with TRBJ2-7, with 9 positions matching TRBD2. The CDR3 is 14 residues long. Per germline, CDR1 KGHSH and CDR2 LQKENI. The CDR3 here is CASSPGTSSHEQYF. CDR3 DNA: TGTGCCAGCTCACCCGGGACTAGCTCCCACGAGCAGTACTTC.

V and J are TRBV29-1 and TRBJ1-5; the match to TRBD1 covers 8 bases. Germline-derived CDR1 and CDR2 are SQVTM and ANQGSEA. The CDR3 sequence is 15 residues long. The trim removed 5 bases at V and 4 bases at J, leaving 10 bases unmatched. DNA of the CDR3: TGCAGCGTTTGCGTTGGACAGGGATTTAATCAGCCCCAGCATTTT. Residues: CSVCVGQGFNQPQHF.

J is TRBJ2-1 and V is TRBV7-9; D unclear. Germline V gene data show CDR1 as SEHNR and CDR2 as FQNEAQ (reference sequence). The CDR3 contains 14 residues. Trimming shortened V by 6 bases and J by 8 bases, and 17 bases separated the two germline ends. The CDR3 DNA reads TGTGCCAGCAGTTCTAGAGAGTCAACGCATGAGCAGTTCTTC. It codes for CASSSRESTHEQFF.

The V and J genes are TRBV7-6 and TRBJ1-6; TRBD1 matches at 7 bases. Germline CDR1 and CDR2: SGHVS and FNYEAQ. After removal of 5 bases from V and 3 bases from J, the junction contained 10 bases not matched to a gene. The CDR3 length is 17 residues. The CDR3 nucleotides are TGTGCCAGCAGCCGGATGCGGGACAGCGACTATAATTCACCCCTCCACTTT. Amino acid sequence: CASSRMRDSDYNSPLHF.

The chain recombines TRBV9 with TRBJ2-5; 8 bases line up with TRBD1. The CDR3 covers 14 residues. Trimming removed 3 bases from V and 3 bases from J; junction bases left unmatched: 4. In germline, CDR1 is SGDLS, CDR2 YYNGEE. The CDR3 region is CASSAGQGKETQYF. The CDR3 DNA reads TGTGCCAGCAGCGCAGGACAGGGAAAAGAGACCCAGTACTTC.

This clone has a handful of counts. The chain has TRBV29-1 and TRBJ2-5; D ambiguous. Germline CDR1 reads SQVTM; CDR2 reads ANQGSEA. Trimming cost V 5 bases and J 4 bases, with 17 bases left between them. CDR3 length: 14 residues. The CDR3 here is CSVLPQLSLETQYF. As DNA, the CDR3 is TGCAGCGTTTTGCCCCAGTTATCCTTAGAGACCCAGTACTTC. The full variable domain, its missing parts supplied by reference TRBV29-1 and TRBJ2-5, is SAVISQKPSRDICQRGTSLTIQCQVDSQVTMMFWYRQQPGQSLTLIATANQGSEATYESGFVIDKFPISRPNLTFSTLTVSNMSPEDSSIYLCSVLPQLSLETQYFGPGTRLLVL.